This T cell receptor (beta chain) was found in a study of blood T cell repertoires in COVID-19. Using immunoSEQ multiplex PCR, the repertoire was profiled, and TCRdb retains in-frame clones only, with some absent. This table has about 130,000 clones, about 76% appearing once. This clone was counted a few times. The germline V gene has CDR1 SGDLS and CDR2 YYNGEE. The CDR3 has 14 amino acids. V dropped 0 bases and J dropped 2 bases, with 5 bases sitting between them. Enrollment of patients from Seattle took place during active infection, with longitudinal follow-up. This receptor was identified in a woman aged 70 to 79 with COVID-19, enrolled during active disease. The source material was peripheral blood. The V call is TRBV9, the J call TRBJ2-2; no definite D call. In nucleotides, the CDR3 is TGTGCCAGCAGCGTAGGAGTAAACACCGGGGAGCTGTTTTTT. Protein product: CASSVGVNTGELFF.